The 7 T cell receptor beta chains below come from one sample, sequenced in a study of cytomegalovirus exposure and HLA in healthy donors. Use of 60 Vbeta and 13 Jbeta primers characterized the PCR. Only in-frame clones appear in the TCRdb table, and some are missing; sequencing was by immunoSEQ multiplex PCR. Of roughly 81,000 clones in the sample, around 77% are singletons; the top ten hold 2% to 2.5%. Sequencing input: PBMCs. All receptors derive from a boy under 18 in good health and CMV-seronegative.

The chain uses TRBV2 and TRBJ1-2; 10 bases are a match to TRBD1. Trimming at V came to 7 bases and at J to 1 base, leaving 6 bases not matched to a gene. Germline CDR1 SNHLY, CDR2 FYNNEI. The CDR3 is 15 residues long. The CDR3 sequence: CASNRDRGFNYGYTF. The CDR3, as DNA: TGTGCCAGCAATCGGGACAGGGGTTTTAACTATGGCTACACCTTC.

In this sample, this clone turned up a few times. V usage is TRBV30 and J usage is TRBJ2-5; D unresolved. The CDR3 has 12 residues. The germline V gene has CDR1 GTSNPN and CDR2 SVGIG (reference sequence). V was shortened by 1 base and J by 2 bases, with 5 bases between the two germline ends. CDR3 in amino acids: CAWSARQETQYF. In nucleotides, the CDR3 is TGTGCCTGGAGTGCACGGCAAGAGACCCAGTACTTC.

The chain combines TRBV7-7 with TRBJ2-5; possible D gene TRBD1, 5 bases. Trimming took 5 bases from V and 0 from J, leaving 10 bases between them. Germline V CDR1 and CDR2: SSHAT, FNYEAQ (reference sequence). CDR3 length equals 14 residues. This chain's CDR3 is CASSARQYQETQYF. The DNA of the CDR3 is TGTGCCAGCAGCGCAAGACAGTACCAAGAGACCCAGTACTTC.

CDR3 residues: CSVVKSTPNTGELFF. The CDR3 nucleotides are TGCAGCGTGGTAAAATCGACACCGAACACCGGGGAGCTGTTTTTT. The chain combines TRBV29-1 with TRBJ2-2; D is ambiguous. Germline lookup yields CDR1 SQVTM and CDR2 ANQGSEA. The CDR3 covers 15 residues. V dropped 6 bases and J dropped 0 bases, with 14 bases sitting between them.

The table lists this clone with a few counts. Written as DNA, the CDR3 is TGTGCCAGCAGCTTTACTAGCGGGGGGGCCGACGAGCAGTACTTC. Its translation is CASSFTSGGADEQYF. The chain uses TRBV5-4 and TRBJ2-7, with TRBD2 matching over 13 bases. Germline trimming cut 2 bases from V and 5 bases from J; bases unmatched to any gene: 4. The CDR3 length is 15 residues. CDR1 is SGHNT and CDR2 is YYREEE in the germline V gene (reference sequence).

The chain joins TRBV5-6 to TRBJ2-7; a weak D match, TRBD2 (6 bases). This CDR3 is built from 14 residues. Per the germline V gene, CDR1 is SGHDT and CDR2 is YYEEEE. With 6 bases removed from V and 6 bases from J, the gap between germline ends came to 19 bases. Written as DNA, the CDR3 is TGTGCCAGCACCCTGGGGGGTTCTTGGGGCGAGCAGTACTTC. It translates to CASTLGGSWGEQYF.

V gene TRBV6-5 combines with J gene TRBJ2-1, with TRBD2 matching 7 bases. Per the germline V gene, CDR1 is MNHEY and CDR2 is SVGAGI. J lost 2 bases, V lost 6 bases, and 7 bases had no gene match. The CDR3 sequence is 15 residues long. CDR3 sequence (DNA): TGTGCCAGCAGCCCTAGCGGAGAGGCCTACAATGAGCAGTTCTTC. Residues: CASSPSGEAYNEQFF.